This entry features one T cell receptor (beta chain) sequence. The germline V gene has CDR1 KGHSH and CDR2 LQKENI. The ends lost 3 bases at V and 7 bases at J; junction bases unmatched: 4. The CDR3 extends over 15 amino acids. Original analysis: Using reference gene primer amplification, nucleated cell counts were estimated. Using immunoSEQ multiplex PCR, the repertoire was profiled, and TCRdb retains in-frame clones only, with some absent. Clonal size and the V and J genes are those of that table, whereas D and trimming came from the DNA. Of roughly 150,000 clones listed, about 90% are singletons. This sample is drawn from a study of blood T cell repertoires in COVID-19. Study as a whole: From the United States, Italy and Spain came samples of acute and convalescent COVID-19. The analysed material was cDNA or gDNA that came from T cells, B-cell-depleted T cells, or PBMCs.

The V gene is TRBV18, the J gene TRBJ1-4; 11 bases are shared with TRBD1. Sequenced material: peripheral blood. This clonotype was obtained from a woman of 80 years or more with acute or convalescent COVID-19. The DNA for the CDR3 is TGTGCCAGCTCACCGGACAGGGGGCTTGTTGAAAAACTGTTTTTT. Its translation: CASSPDRGLVEKLFF.